This is a list of T cell receptor beta chains from one sample in a study of identical twins. TCRdb passed the 5' RACE reads through MiXCR, listing each CDR3 protein once. Counted here are roughly 630,000 distinct CDR3 sequences, under 8.5% occurring once; the ten biggest clones make up approximately 1.5%. The sample was also linked to a second study, of yellow fever vaccine responses in identical twins.

The source material was PBMCs. Source of these receptors: a woman aged 18-29 years in good health. Each CDR3 is given with its conserved first and last residue. D genes are given only for firm matches. Expanded clones get a size class; other rows say once, few or many, or leave the size out.

abundance: many
v_gene: TRBV5-1
d_gene: NA
j_gene: TRBJ1-4
CDR3aa: CASSLASGAGEKLFF
CDR3nt: TGCGCCAGCAGCTTGGCCTCAGGGGCAGGAGAAAAACTGTTTTTT

abundance: few
v_gene: TRBV7-2
d_gene: NA
j_gene: TRBJ1-1
CDR3aa: CASSLDSYRPNTEAFF
CDR3nt: TGTGCCAGCAGCTTAGATTCCTACAGGCCTAACACTGAAGCTTTCTTT

abundance: few
v_gene: TRBV20-1
d_gene: NA
j_gene: TRBJ1-1
CDR3aa: CSAPLVGNTEAFF
CDR3nt: TGCAGTGCTCCACTAGTAGGGAACACTGAAGCTTTCTTT

abundance: NA
v_gene: TRBV20-1
d_gene: NA
j_gene: TRBJ2-5
CDR3aa: CSAERSGGVIKYF
CDR3nt: TGCAGTGCCGAACGCAGCGGTGGGGTAATCAAATACTTC

abundance: NA
v_gene: TRBV4-1
d_gene: TRBD1
j_gene: TRBJ2-5
CDR3aa: CASSPTGVTGQRVQYF
CDR3nt: TGCGCCAGCAGCCCCACAGGGGTAACGGGACAACGGGTCCAGTACTTC

abundance: many
v_gene: TRBV10-3
d_gene: TRBD1
j_gene: TRBJ1-2
CDR3aa: CAISAPGDSLGYTF
CDR3nt: TGTGCCATCAGTGCCCCGGGGGACAGCTTGGGCTACACCTTC

abundance: many
v_gene: TRBV12-3/TRBV12-4
d_gene: TRBD1
j_gene: TRBJ1-1
CDR3aa: CASSLRLDRGTEAFF
CDR3nt: TGTGCCAGCAGTTTAAGGTTGGACAGGGGCACTGAAGCTTTCTTT

abundance: NA
v_gene: TRBV5-1
d_gene: TRBD1
j_gene: TRBJ2-7
CDR3aa: CASSLEGASYEQYF
CDR3nt: TGCGCCAGCAGCTTGGAGGGGGCCTCCTACGAGCAGTACTTC

abundance: few
v_gene: TRBV3-1
d_gene: NA
j_gene: TRBJ1-4
CDR3aa: CASSRVTSNEKLFF
CDR3nt: TGTGCCAGCAGCCGAGTCACCTCCAATGAAAAACTGTTTTTT

abundance: few
v_gene: TRBV11-1
d_gene: NA
j_gene: TRBJ2-2
CDR3aa: CASSFDPRGSNTGELFF
CDR3nt: TGTGCCAGCAGCTTTGACCCGCGGGGTTCGAACACCGGGGAGCTGTTTTTT

abundance: many
v_gene: TRBV29-1
d_gene: NA
j_gene: TRBJ2-5
CDR3aa: CSVEILGTTDGETQYF
CDR3nt: TGCAGCGTTGAAATATTGGGGACGACAGATGGAGAGACCCAGTACTTC

abundance: few
v_gene: TRBV20-1
d_gene: TRBD2
j_gene: TRBJ2-2
CDR3aa: CSARDTSGRGGLTGELFF
CDR3nt: TGCAGTGCTAGAGATACTAGCGGGAGAGGTGGACTCACCGGGGAGCTGTTTTTT

abundance: few
v_gene: TRBV12-3/TRBV12-4
d_gene: NA
j_gene: TRBJ2-7
CDR3aa: CASSFGGIDYEQYF
CDR3nt: TGTGCCAGCAGTTTCGGGGGTATCGACTACGAGCAGTACTTC

abundance: many
v_gene: TRBV20-1
d_gene: NA
j_gene: TRBJ2-3
CDR3aa: CSARGGTVTDTQYF
CDR3nt: TGCAGTGCTAGAGGCGGGACAGTAACAGATACGCAGTATTTT

abundance: NA
v_gene: TRBV4-1
d_gene: TRBD1
j_gene: TRBJ1-2
CDR3aa: CASSQDSGTGVTYGYTF
CDR3nt: TGCGCCAGCAGCCAAGATAGTGGGACAGGGGTAACCTATGGCTACACCTTC

abundance: many
v_gene: TRBV12-3/TRBV12-4
d_gene: NA
j_gene: TRBJ1-5
CDR3aa: CASSHLGGNQPQHF
CDR3nt: TGTGCCAGCAGCCACTTGGGGGGAAATCAGCCCCAGCATTTT

abundance: NA
v_gene: TRBV11-2
d_gene: TRBD1
j_gene: TRBJ2-7
CDR3aa: CASSLGPGQTYEQYF
CDR3nt: TGTGCCAGCAGCTTAGGGCCGGGACAGACCTACGAGCAGTACTTC

abundance: NA
v_gene: TRBV7-9
d_gene: TRBD1
j_gene: TRBJ2-1
CDR3aa: CASSLGQQKRNEQFF
CDR3nt: TGTGCCAGCAGCTTGGGACAGCAGAAACGCAATGAGCAGTTCTTC

abundance: many
v_gene: TRBV5-1
d_gene: NA
j_gene: TRBJ2-1
CDR3aa: CASRLATNNEQFF
CDR3nt: TGCGCCAGCAGGCTAGCTACCAACAATGAGCAGTTCTTC

abundance: many
v_gene: TRBV9
d_gene: NA
j_gene: TRBJ2-1
CDR3aa: CASSGIKVDEQFF
CDR3nt: TGTGCCAGCAGCGGTATTAAAGTTGATGAGCAGTTCTTC

abundance: many
v_gene: TRBV3-1
d_gene: NA
j_gene: TRBJ2-2
CDR3aa: CASSQDRGVMAGGELFF
CDR3nt: TGTGCCAGCAGCCAAGATAGAGGGGTCATGGCTGGTGGGGAGCTGTTTTTT

abundance: many
v_gene: TRBV2
d_gene: TRBD2
j_gene: TRBJ2-7
CDR3aa: CASRTSGYYEQYF
CDR3nt: TGTGCCAGCAGGACTAGCGGTTACTACGAGCAGTACTTC

abundance: few
v_gene: TRBV6-1
d_gene: NA
j_gene: TRBJ1-5
CDR3aa: CASRPRENQPQHF
CDR3nt: TGTGCCAGCAGGCCCAGGGAGAATCAGCCCCAGCATTTT

abundance: many
v_gene: TRBV4-1
d_gene: TRBD2
j_gene: TRBJ2-7
CDR3aa: CASSQIAGPAYEQYF
CDR3nt: TGCGCCAGCAGCCAAATAGCGGGACCAGCCTACGAGCAGTACTTC

abundance: NA
v_gene: TRBV5-1
d_gene: TRBD1
j_gene: TRBJ2-3
CDR3aa: CASSSGQGRDTQYF
CDR3nt: TGCGCCAGCAGCTCCGGACAGGGGCGGGATACGCAGTATTTT

abundance: many
v_gene: TRBV28
d_gene: TRBD1
j_gene: TRBJ1-2
CDR3aa: CASSLGTGRNYGYTF
CDR3nt: TGTGCCAGCAGTTTAGGGACAGGAAGGAACTATGGCTACACCTTC

abundance: NA
v_gene: TRBV6-1
d_gene: TRBD2
j_gene: TRBJ2-1
CDR3aa: CASIVSLAGIYNEQFF
CDR3nt: TGTGCCAGCATAGTATCACTAGCGGGGATCTACAATGAGCAGTTCTTC

abundance: many
v_gene: TRBV7-9
d_gene: TRBD2
j_gene: TRBJ2-7
CDR3aa: CASSLVYVTSGNYEQYF
CDR3nt: TGTGCCAGCAGCTTAGTGTATGTGACTAGCGGGAATTACGAGCAGTACTTC

abundance: NA
v_gene: TRBV5-5
d_gene: NA
j_gene: TRBJ1-2
CDR3aa: CASSLGGRGPYGYTF
CDR3nt: TGTGCCAGCAGCTTGGGGGGACGGGGCCCCTATGGCTACACCTTC

abundance: few
v_gene: TRBV28
d_gene: NA
j_gene: TRBJ2-5
CDR3aa: CATGLTTQETQYF
CDR3nt: TGTGCCACCGGACTGACTACCCAAGAGACCCAGTACTTC

abundance: few
v_gene: TRBV20-1
d_gene: TRBD1
j_gene: TRBJ2-5
CDR3aa: CSARDGTGGAQTQYF
CDR3nt: TGCAGTGCTAGAGATGGGACAGGGGGTGCTCAGACCCAGTACTTC

abundance: NA
v_gene: TRBV12-3/TRBV12-4
d_gene: TRBD1
j_gene: TRBJ1-2
CDR3aa: CASSSTGSVYGYTF
CDR3nt: TGTGCCAGCAGTTCGACAGGGTCCGTCTATGGCTACACCTTC

abundance: many
v_gene: TRBV4-1
d_gene: TRBD2
j_gene: TRBJ2-4
CDR3aa: CASSQVPAGAKNIQYF
CDR3nt: TGCGCCAGCAGCCAAGTTCCAGCGGGGGCCAAAAACATTCAGTACTTC

abundance: many
v_gene: TRBV29-1
d_gene: TRBD1
j_gene: TRBJ2-3
CDR3aa: CSVGGVGTGQRTQYF
CDR3nt: TGCAGCGTTGGAGGGGTCGGGACAGGCCAACGGACGCAGTATTTT

abundance: NA
v_gene: TRBV12-3/TRBV12-4
d_gene: TRBD1
j_gene: TRBJ2-5
CDR3aa: CASKTGTGTGETQYF
CDR3nt: TGTGCCAGCAAAACCGGGACAGGGACCGGAGAGACCCAGTACTTC

abundance: NA
v_gene: TRBV29-1
d_gene: TRBD2
j_gene: TRBJ2-3
CDR3aa: CSVGLLATTDTQYF
CDR3nt: TGCAGCGTTGGGCTACTAGCGACCACAGATACGCAGTATTTT

abundance: NA
v_gene: TRBV20-1
d_gene: TRBD1
j_gene: TRBJ2-7
CDR3aa: CSARVRGTGDYEQYF
CDR3nt: TGCAGTGCTAGAGTTCGGGGGACAGGGGACTACGAGCAGTACTTC

abundance: few
v_gene: TRBV11-2
d_gene: NA
j_gene: TRBJ2-5
CDR3aa: CASSLDGAAPQETQYF
CDR3nt: TGTGCCAGCAGCTTAGATGGGGCAGCCCCCCAAGAGACCCAGTACTTC

abundance: few
v_gene: TRBV3-1
d_gene: NA
j_gene: TRBJ2-6
CDR3aa: CASSQVAFGANVLTF
CDR3nt: TGTGCCAGCAGCCAAGTTGCGTTTGGGGCCAACGTCCTGACTTTC

abundance: NA
v_gene: TRBV12-3/TRBV12-4
d_gene: TRBD1
j_gene: TRBJ1-5
CDR3aa: CASSFSRGYLYSNQPQHF
CDR3nt: TGTGCCAGCAGTTTCTCCAGGGGGTACCTCTATAGCAATCAGCCCCAGCATTTT

abundance: few
v_gene: TRBV29-1
d_gene: NA
j_gene: TRBJ2-7
CDR3aa: CSAEGGLLREQYF
CDR3nt: TGCAGCGCCGAGGGGGGTCTCCTACGAGAGCAGTACTTC

abundance: many
v_gene: TRBV28
d_gene: NA
j_gene: TRBJ2-7
CDR3aa: CASSPDSPYEQYF
CDR3nt: TGTGCCAGCAGCCCGGACAGTCCCTACGAGCAGTACTTC

abundance: NA
v_gene: TRBV5-1
d_gene: TRBD2
j_gene: TRBJ2-5
CDR3aa: CASSLSSGRDRETQYF
CDR3nt: TGCGCCAGCAGCTTGTCTAGCGGGAGGGACCGAGAGACCCAGTACTTC

abundance: many
v_gene: TRBV19
d_gene: NA
j_gene: TRBJ2-7
CDR3aa: CASSIGALAVSEQYF
CDR3nt: TGTGCCAGTAGTATCGGGGCTTTAGCGGTCTCCGAGCAGTACTTC

abundance: NA
v_gene: TRBV12-3/TRBV12-4
d_gene: NA
j_gene: TRBJ1-1
CDR3aa: CASTRVSATEAFF
CDR3nt: TGTGCCAGCACCCGTGTTTCAGCCACTGAAGCTTTCTTT

abundance: few
v_gene: TRBV5-1
d_gene: NA
j_gene: TRBJ2-2
CDR3aa: CASDRHGGNTGELFF
CDR3nt: TGCGCCAGCGATCGACACGGGGGCAACACCGGGGAGCTGTTTTTT

abundance: few
v_gene: TRBV20-1
d_gene: NA
j_gene: TRBJ1-2
CDR3aa: CSARGGQGNYGYTF
CDR3nt: TGCAGTGCTAGAGGGGGCCAGGGTAACTATGGCTACACCTTC

abundance: NA
v_gene: TRBV2
d_gene: NA
j_gene: TRBJ2-7
CDR3aa: CASSAGGVYEQYF
CDR3nt: TGTGCCAGCAGTGCAGGGGGGGTCTACGAGCAGTACTTC

abundance: few
v_gene: TRBV12-3/TRBV12-4
d_gene: TRBD2
j_gene: TRBJ2-5
CDR3aa: CATLSQRGTRETQYF
CDR3nt: TGTGCCACCCTCTCCCAGCGGGGGACCAGAGAGACCCAGTACTTC

abundance: NA
v_gene: TRBV12-3/TRBV12-4
d_gene: NA
j_gene: TRBJ2-3
CDR3aa: CASSYTAGRGYF
CDR3nt: TGTGCCAGCAGTTACACGGCAGGGCGGGGGTATTTT

abundance: few
v_gene: TRBV13
d_gene: TRBD2
j_gene: TRBJ2-7
CDR3aa: CASRRSGRAYEQYF
CDR3nt: TGTGCCAGCAGACGGAGCGGGAGGGCCTACGAGCAGTACTTC

abundance: few
v_gene: TRBV28
d_gene: NA
j_gene: TRBJ2-7
CDR3aa: CASSWLGQGSGRTPYEQYF
CDR3nt: TGTGCCAGCAGTTGGCTCGGACAGGGGAGCGGGAGGACCCCCTACGAGCAGTACTTC

abundance: few
v_gene: TRBV10-3
d_gene: NA
j_gene: TRBJ2-1
CDR3aa: CATVHDYNEQFF
CDR3nt: TGTGCCACCGTGCATGACTACAATGAGCAGTTCTTC

abundance: NA
v_gene: TRBV24-1
d_gene: TRBD2
j_gene: TRBJ2-3
CDR3aa: CATSDFAPSGGAYTQYF
CDR3nt: TGTGCCACCAGTGATTTTGCCCCTAGCGGGGGGGCTTATACGCAGTATTTT

abundance: NA
v_gene: TRBV3-1
d_gene: NA
j_gene: TRBJ2-2
CDR3aa: CASSQNLPNTGELFF
CDR3nt: TGTGCCAGCAGCCAAAACTTGCCGAACACCGGGGAGCTGTTTTTT

abundance: many
v_gene: TRBV28
d_gene: TRBD2
j_gene: TRBJ2-5
CDR3aa: CASSPGLAGESRWGQETQYF
CDR3nt: TGTGCCAGCAGTCCGGGACTAGCGGGAGAGTCGAGATGGGGCCAAGAGACCCAGTACTTC

abundance: many
v_gene: TRBV7-8
d_gene: NA
j_gene: TRBJ2-5
CDR3aa: CASSHRESRQETQYF
CDR3nt: TGTGCCAGCAGCCACCGGGAATCACGCCAAGAGACCCAGTACTTC

abundance: few
v_gene: TRBV12-3/TRBV12-4
d_gene: TRBD1
j_gene: TRBJ2-5
CDR3aa: CASSFVDRGTETQYF
CDR3nt: TGTGCCAGCAGTTTTGTGGACAGGGGGACAGAGACCCAGTACTTC

abundance: many
v_gene: TRBV18
d_gene: NA
j_gene: TRBJ1-2
CDR3aa: CASSPRDTSPWGYTF
CDR3nt: TGTGCCAGCTCACCACGGGACACCTCCCCATGGGGCTACACCTTC

abundance: NA
v_gene: TRBV5-1
d_gene: NA
j_gene: TRBJ1-1
CDR3aa: CASSLGTGKGEAFF
CDR3nt: TGCGCCAGCAGCTTGGGTACTGGGAAGGGTGAAGCTTTCTTT